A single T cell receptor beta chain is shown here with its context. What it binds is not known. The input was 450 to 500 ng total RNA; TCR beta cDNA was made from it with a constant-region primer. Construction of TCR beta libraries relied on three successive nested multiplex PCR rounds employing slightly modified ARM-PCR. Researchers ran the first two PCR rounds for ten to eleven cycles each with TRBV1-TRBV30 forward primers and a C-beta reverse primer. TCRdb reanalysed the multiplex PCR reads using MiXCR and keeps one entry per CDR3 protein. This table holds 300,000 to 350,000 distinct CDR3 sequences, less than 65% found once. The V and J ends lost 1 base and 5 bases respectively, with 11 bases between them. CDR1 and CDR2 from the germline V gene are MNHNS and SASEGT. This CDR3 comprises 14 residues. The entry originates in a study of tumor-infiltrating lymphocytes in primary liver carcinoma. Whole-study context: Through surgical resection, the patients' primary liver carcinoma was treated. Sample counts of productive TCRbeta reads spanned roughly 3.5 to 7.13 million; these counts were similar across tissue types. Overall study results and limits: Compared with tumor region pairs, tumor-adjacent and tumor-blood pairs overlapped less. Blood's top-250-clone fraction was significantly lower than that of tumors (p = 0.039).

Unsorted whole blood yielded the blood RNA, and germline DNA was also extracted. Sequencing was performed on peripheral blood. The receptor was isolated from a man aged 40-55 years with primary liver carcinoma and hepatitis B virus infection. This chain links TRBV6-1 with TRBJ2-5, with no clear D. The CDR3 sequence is CASSEVLGSETQYF. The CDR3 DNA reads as TGTGCCAGCAGTGAAGTTCTAGGTTCCGAGACCCAGTACTTC.